One sample yielded the 10 T cell receptor beta chains listed below, sequenced in a study of blood T cell repertoires in COVID-19. TCRdb's copy holds only in-frame clones and misses some; the assay was immunoSEQ multiplex PCR. The sample carries about 120,000 clones, 70% to 80% recorded once. The source material was peripheral blood. The source is a man aged 35-49 years with active or convalescent COVID-19.

The DNA of the CDR3 is TGCGCCAGCAGCGAGGACAGGCGGGGGACCCAGTACTTC. It encodes CASSEDRRGTQYF. The chain recombines TRBV5-1 with TRBJ2-5; D perhaps matches TRBD1 (7 bases). Trimming shortened V by 4 bases and J by 7 bases, and 14 bases separated the two germline ends. This CDR3 has 13 amino acids. In germline, CDR1 is SGHRS, CDR2 YFSETQ.

The rearrangement links TRBV5-1 to TRBJ2-2; a weak D match, TRBD1 (6 bases). V was pared by 4 bases and J by 5 bases, with 9 bases between. Germline CDR1 and CDR2: SGHRS and YFSETQ. CDR3 size: 13 residues. The CDR3 region has the DNA TGCGCCAGCAGCACCGGACAGACCGGGGAGCTGTTTTTT. Its protein product is CASSTGQTGELFF.

The V and J genes are TRBV2 and TRBJ1-5, with 10 bases that match TRBD1. The CDR3 is 14 amino acids. With 6 bases clipped from V and 7 bases from J, the junction kept 6 bases outside the gene matches. Germline loops: CDR1 SNHLY, CDR2 FYNNEI. In nucleotides, the CDR3 is TGTGCCAGCAGGGGACAGGGGTGGCGACAGCCCCAGCATTTT. Residues: CASRGQGWRQPQHF.

In DNA form, the CDR3 reads TGTGCCAGCAGTTTATCGCTTGAGGGGAGGGTGCGTACCGGGGAGCTGTTTTTT. This gives the protein CASSLSLEGRVRTGELFF. The chain is built from TRBV27 and TRBJ2-2; 7 nucleotides align to TRBD2. The germline gives CDR1 MNHEY, CDR2 SMNVEV (reference sequence). J was trimmed by 5 bases and V by 0 bases; bases with no gene match: 12. This CDR3 comprises 18 residues.

The rearrangement joins TRBV20-1 to TRBJ2-1, with TRBD1 as a possible D gene (6 bases). Germline lookup yields CDR1 DFQATT and CDR2 SNEGSKA (reference sequence). The CDR3 contains 11 residues. V lost 6 bases to trimming and J lost 8 bases, with 11 bases between them. CDR3 amino acids: CSAVRGHEQFF. The CDR3 bases are TGCAGTGCCGTCAGGGGCCATGAGCAGTTCTTC.

This sequence joins TRBV9 and TRBJ1-5, with 8 bases aligning to TRBD1. The CDR3 consists of 15 residues. CDR1 and CDR2 from the germline V gene are SGDLS and YYNGEE. With V trimmed by 2 bases and J by 7 bases, 8 bases remained unmatched. The CDR3, as DNA: TGTGCCAGCAGCGTGACAGGGGAAATGAGGCAGCCCCAGCATTTT. Amino acids: CASSVTGEMRQPQHF.

The rearrangement joins TRBV7-3 to TRBJ2-1; D is undetermined. The length of the CDR3 is 16 residues. Germline V gives CDR1 SGHTA, CDR2 FQGTGA. Trimming cost V 1 base and J 7 bases, with 17 bases left between them. The DNA for the CDR3 is TGTGCCAGCAGCTTAAGCATGGGCTTCCATGGGAATGAGCAGTTCTTC. This encodes CASSLSMGFHGNEQFF.

The chain recombines TRBV4-1 with TRBJ1-2; D is undetermined. Germline CDR1 reads MGHRA; CDR2 reads YSYEKL. V was clipped by 4 bases and J by 3 bases, with 9 bases between them. This CDR3 contains 13 residues. The CDR3 region is CASSPRGDYGYTF. CDR3 sequence (DNA): TGCGCCAGCAGCCCCCGGGGAGACTATGGCTACACCTTC.

The gene calls are TRBV12-3 or TRBV12-4 and TRBJ1-2; maybe TRBD1 (5 bases). This CDR3 region has 13 residues. The V gene lost 7 bases and the J gene lost 4 bases, with 13 bases spanning the gap. CDR3 sequence: CASTLQGIYGYTF. The DNA for the CDR3 is TGTGCCAGCACCCTTCAGGGAATCTATGGCTACACCTTC.

The V call is TRBV19, the J call TRBJ2-2; D possibly corresponds to TRBD1 (5 bases). Looked up from germline, CDR1 is LNHDA and CDR2 is SQIVND (reference sequence). This CDR3 comprises 16 residues. Trimming shortened V by 9 bases and J by 4 bases, and 21 bases separated the two germline ends. CDR3 nucleotides: TGTGCCAGCTGCCCCCGACCAGACAGTCGCACCGGGGAGCTGTTTTTT. Protein: CASCPRPDSRTGELFF. The full variable domain, its missing parts supplied by reference TRBV19 and TRBJ2-2, is DGGITQSPKYLFRKEGQNVTLSCEQNLNHDAMYWYRQDPGQGLRLIYYSQIVNDFQKGDIAEGYSVSREKKESFPLTVTSAQKNPTAFYLCASCPRPDSRTGELFFGEGSRLTVL.